A single sample gave rise to the 17 T cell receptor beta chains below, sequenced in a study of beta chain features in type 1 diabetes. The authors reverse transcribed all of the isolated RNA, so sequencing captured expressed TCRB transcripts. Only in-frame clones appear in the TCRdb table, and some are missing; sequencing was by immunoSEQ multiplex PCR. The sample lists about 110,000 clones, roughly 40% seen once, with less than 0.08% in the top ten. The source material was stem cell memory CD4+ T cells from blood. These TCRs come from a young woman in good health.

The table lists this clone with a few counts. The V call is TRBV6-5, the J call TRBJ1-1; TRBD1 agrees at 7 bases. The CDR3 sequence is 13 residues long. From germline, CDR1 is MNHEY and CDR2 SVGAGI. V trimming: 8 bases; J trimming: 0 bases; junction bases outside the gene matches: 3. The DNA of the CDR3 is TGTGCCAGCCGGACAGGACTGAACACTGAAGCTTTCTTT. Protein: CASRTGLNTEAFF.

The V gene is TRBV6-6, the J gene TRBJ1-5, with D tentatively TRBD1 (6 bases). Trimming stripped 9 bases from V and 7 bases from J, with 19 bases between. Germline values: CDR1 MNHNY, CDR2 SVGAGI (reference sequence). The CDR3 covers 14 residues. The CDR3 spells CASSGVREGQPQHF. In nucleotides, the CDR3 is TGTGCCAGTTCAGGGGTAAGGGAAGGACAGCCCCAGCATTTT.

The chain uses TRBV2 and TRBJ2-2; 12 bases line up with TRBD1. This CDR3 is 15 amino acids long. Looked up from germline, CDR1 is SNHLY and CDR2 is FYNNEI. The J segment lost 5 bases and the V segment lost 7 bases, leaving 5 bases of the junction unmatched. The CDR3 here is CASKGTGGRTGELFF. The CDR3, as DNA: TGTGCCAGCAAAGGGACAGGGGGCCGAACCGGGGAGCTGTTTTTT.

The chain links TRBV7-3 to TRBJ2-3; TRBD1 matches 7 bases. Germline assignment: CDR1 SGHTA and CDR2 FQGTGA. Unmatched junction bases numbered 10, after V lost 5 bases and J lost 2 bases. The CDR3 has 16 amino acids. The CDR3 DNA is TGTGCCAGCAGCAAACAGGGGCCACCACACACAGATACGCAGTATTTT. Its translation is CASSKQGPPHTDTQYF.

This chain links TRBV7-9 with TRBJ1-1, with D perhaps TRBD1 (5 bases). This CDR3 is built from 13 residues. Trimming left V 3 bases short and J 6 bases short, with 11 bases between. The germline V gene has CDR1 SEHNR and CDR2 FQNEAQ (reference sequence). CDR3 coding DNA: TGTGCCAGCAGCTTGGGGGGTTGGGCTGAAGCTTTCTTT. Translated, it gives CASSLGGWAEAFF.

J is TRBJ2-1 and V is TRBV10-1, with D possibly matching TRBD1 (7 bases). CDR3 length: 15 amino acids. V was clipped by 2 bases and J by 5 bases, with 13 bases between them. Germline V CDR1 and CDR2: WNHNN, SYGVQD (reference sequence). The CDR3 region is CASSEAGQFNNEQFF. CDR3 coding DNA: TGCGCCAGCAGTGAGGCGGGACAGTTCAACAATGAGCAGTTCTTC.

The chain uses TRBV6-5 and TRBJ2-4, with D uncertain. The CDR3 runs 12 residues. V lost 5 bases, J lost 6 bases, and 8 bases lay in between. Germline V gene lookup returns CDR1 MNHEY and CDR2 SVGAGI. The CDR3: CASSEYGNIQYF. In nucleotides, the CDR3 is TGTGCCAGCAGTGAATACGGAAACATTCAGTACTTC.

The chain uses TRBV18 and TRBJ1-2; tentative D call: TRBD1 (6 bases). The V end was cut by 2 bases, the J end by 5 bases, with 18 bases between. CDR1 is KGHSH and CDR2 is LQKENI in the germline V gene. The length of the CDR3 is 16 residues. CDR3 bases: TGTGCCAGCTCACCAGGCGTTATACAGGGCGAATATGGCTACACCTTC. This codes for CASSPGVIQGEYGYTF.

This clone was picked up a small number of times. The V and J genes are TRBV5-6 and TRBJ1-2; D gene uncertain. V gave up 2 bases and J gave up 2 bases, with 7 bases separating them. Germline CDR1 SGHDT, CDR2 YYEEEE. This CDR3 has 13 amino acids. Written as DNA, the CDR3 is TGTGCCAGCAGCTTTACAGCCAACTATGGCTACACCTTC. It encodes CASSFTANYGYTF.

This clone was seen only a few times. CDR3 loop: CASSLTGGYEQYF. The CDR3 coding sequence is TGTGCCAGCTCACTGACAGGAGGCTACGAGCAGTACTTC. The J gene is TRBJ2-7, the V gene TRBV18, with a weak D call TRBD1 (6 bases). CDR3 length: 13 residues. V was pared by 4 bases and J by 3 bases, with 10 bases between. Germline loops: CDR1 KGHSH, CDR2 LQKENI.

This clone occurred a few times. V usage is TRBV10-3 and J usage is TRBJ2-2, with 9 positions matching TRBD2. Germline CDR1 is ENHRY and CDR2 is SYGVKD. The CDR3 loop spans 15 amino acids. V shed 10 bases, J shed 3 bases, and the junction held 9 bases outside the gene matches. This CDR3 reads CATGQREADTGELFF. In DNA, the CDR3 is TGTGCCACCGGGCAGCGGGAGGCGGACACCGGGGAGCTGTTTTTT.

J is TRBJ2-1 and V is TRBV9; maybe TRBD2 (6 bases). V lost 0 bases, J lost 0 bases, and 13 bases lay in between. CDR1 and CDR2 from the germline V gene are SGDLS and YYNGEE. This CDR3 is 17 amino acids long. The CDR3 protein is CASSVDVGLASYNEQFF. CDR3 bases: TGTGCCAGCAGCGTAGATGTGGGACTCGCCTCCTACAATGAGCAGTTCTTC.

This clone showed up just once. J is TRBJ2-7 and V is TRBV28; tentatively, D is TRBD2 (6 bases). V was shortened by 6 bases and J by 0 bases, with 9 bases between the two germline ends. The length of the CDR3 is 13 residues. The germline V gene has CDR1 MDHEN and CDR2 SYDVKM. Here the CDR3 DNA reads TGTGCCAGCAGACCCGGGGGCTCCTACGAGCAGTACTTC. It codes for CASRPGGSYEQYF.

This rearrangement joins TRBV27 to TRBJ2-3, with 9 bases identical to TRBD2. CDR1 is MNHEY and CDR2 is SMNVEV in the germline V gene (reference sequence). There are 16 residues in the CDR3. Germline trimming cut 4 bases from V and 2 bases from J; bases unmatched to any gene: 7. CDR3 bases: TGTGCCAGCAGTTCCCTAGCGGGGTTAAACACAGATACGCAGTATTTT. This translates into CASSSLAGLNTDTQYF.

J is TRBJ2-1 and V is TRBV6-1, with 9 bases that match TRBD1. This CDR3 is 15 amino acids long. Germline V lookup: CDR1 MNHNS, CDR2 SASEGT. Trimming removed 6 bases from V and 8 bases from J; junction bases left unmatched: 11. The CDR3 DNA is TGTGCCAGCAGCCCCCCGGGACAGGGTGGACATGAGCAGTTCTTC. Protein: CASSPPGQGGHEQFF.

As to this clone: Lacking the conserved final phenylalanine or tryptophan, this CDR3 likely reflects a read error. J is TRBJ2-3 and V is TRBV7-2; D gene uncertain. The CDR3 extends over 15 amino acids. Trimming left V 0 bases short and J 2 bases short, with 9 bases between. Germline V gives CDR1 SGHTA, CDR2 FQGNSA. This CDR3 reads CASSLASRNTDTQYY. DNA of the CDR3: TGTGCCAGCAGCTTAGCCTCAAGGAACACAGATACGCAGTATTAT.

This chain uses TRBV19 with TRBJ2-7; 7 bases align to TRBD1. The CDR3 consists of 15 residues. The germline CDR1 and CDR2 sequences are LNHDA and SQIVND (reference sequence). Germline trimming cut 3 bases from V and 2 bases from J; bases unmatched to any gene: 7. CDR3 nucleotides: TGTGCCAGTAGTATCTCCGGGACAGCAGCCTACGAGCAGTACTTC. The encoded protein is CASSISGTAAYEQYF.